This TCR beta chain derives from a study of neoadjuvant anti-PD-1 for oral cavity cancer. The CDR3 length is 17 residues. Germline V gives CDR1 SGHAT, CDR2 FQNNGV. V shed 5 bases, J shed 0 bases, and the junction held 5 bases outside the gene matches. Remarks on this clone: Its antigen is not identified.

Broader study findings: Treg/Th17 ratio rose with pretreatment blood and fell with post-treatment tumor TCRbeta clonality. Post-nivolumab, blood T cell clonality was significantly elevated in non-responders.

Only in-frame clones appear in the TCRdb table, and some are missing; sequencing was by immunoSEQ multiplex PCR. Of some 33,000 clones in the sample, around 87% were seen once. Sequences were derived from PBMCs, sampled before nivolumab (anti-PD-1) treatment. V and J are TRBV11-2 and TRBJ1-6; 9 bases agree with TRBD1. The receptor comes from a person aged 40 to 85 with oral cavity squamous cell carcinoma. CDR3 in DNA: TGTGCCAGCAGCCGGGACAGGGTAATCTCCTATAATTCACCCCTCCACTTT. It specifies CASSRDRVISYNSPLHF. Full variable domain (missing parts from reference TRBV11-2 and TRBJ1-6): EAGVAQSPRYKIIEKRQSVAFWCNPISGHATLYWYQQILGQGPKLLIQFQNNGVVDDSQLPKDRFSAERLKGVDSTLKIQPAKLEDSAVYLCASSRDRVISYNSPLHFGNGTRLTVT.